This T cell receptor beta chain was captured by sequencing in a study of human T cells and chemical hapten exposure. As for the study in general: Alopecia areata, totalis or universalis affected patients who were mostly female.

Authors' analysis steps: TCRs per sample had a median of approximately 100,000 and ranged from about 23,224 to 690,600. TCRdb used MiXCR to reprocess the RACE reads, holding one entry per CDR3 protein. In this record, the V and J calls reflect TCRdb's handling and not the investigators' own analysis. Of about 350,000 distinct CDR3 sequences listed, about 5.4% are singletons. Germline-derived CDR1 and CDR2 are SGHTA and FQGNSA. The CDR3 extends over 16 amino acids. V lost 5 bases, J lost 1 base, and 15 bases lay in between. This sample's time point: pre-sensitization, week 0. As to treatment: therapeutic diphenylcyclopropenone sensitization with weekly scalp DPC. In every case, blood was obtained before the patch test was applied.

The material was whole blood, obtained in connection with sensitization to the hapten diphenylcyclopropenone (DPC). The sequence was collected from a woman under 30 with alopecia areata. Some clones in this sample may be carry-over from other donors' samples. The chain is built from TRBV7-2 and TRBJ2-1; D is perhaps TRBD1 (5 bases). CDR3 in amino acids: CASSPQVVVSYNEQFF. As DNA, the CDR3 is TGTGCCAGCAGCCCACAGGTCGTTGTATCCTACAATGAGCAGTTCTTC.